The 19 T cell receptor beta chains reported below all come from one sample, sequenced in a study of T cells in localized non-small cell lung cancer. Data came from immunoSEQ multiplex PCR; TCRdb stores just in-frame clones and leaves some out. The sample records tens of thousands of clones, less than 90% being singletons. Sequences were derived from peripheral blood, sampled before any cancer treatment. Receptor source: a male donor aged 60 or over with stage I lung adenocarcinoma.

V gene TRBV19 combines with J gene TRBJ2-2; 7 bases agree with TRBD1. Germline lookup yields CDR1 LNHDA and CDR2 SQIVND (reference sequence). The V and J ends lost 4 bases and 1 base, in that order; junction bases with no gene match: 6. The CDR3 has 16 residues. CDR3 nucleotides: TGTGCCAGTAGTACCCCAAGGGGGCGGAACACCGGGGAGCTGTTTTTT. Its translation is CASSTPRGRNTGELFF.

The V and J genes are TRBV7-2 and TRBJ2-7, with D uncertain. V was cut by 5 bases and J by 4 bases, with 9 bases left in between. CDR1 and CDR2 from the germline V gene are SGHTA and FQGNSA. The CDR3 consists of 12 residues. The CDR3 coding sequence is TGTGCCAGCAGCATGACCTTTTACGAGCAGTACTTC. Amino acid sequence: CASSMTFYEQYF.

V is TRBV6-1 and J is TRBJ1-4, with 7 nucleotides matching TRBD1. Germline V gene sequence: CDR1 MNHNS, CDR2 SASEGT. The V gene end was trimmed by 4 bases and the J gene end by 7 bases; junction bases not matched to a gene: 6. CDR3 size: 14 residues. DNA for the CDR3: TGTGCCAGCAGTGTTGACAGGGACAGTGAAAAACTGTTTTTT. Translating gives CASSVDRDSEKLFF.

V usage is TRBV11-2 and J usage is TRBJ1-1; D perhaps matches TRBD1 (5 bases). Germline V gives CDR1 SGHAT, CDR2 FQNNGV. The CDR3 loop spans 14 amino acids. V lost 4 bases and J 4 bases, leaving 13 bases between the germline ends. DNA of the CDR3: TGTGCCAGCAGCTCACCACCGGGGGGCACTGAAGCTTTCTTT. It is translated as CASSSPPGGTEAFF.

The chain is built from TRBV29-1 and TRBJ2-1, with 7 bases identical to TRBD2. Germline V CDR1 and CDR2: SQVTM, ANQGSEA. The CDR3 extends over 17 amino acids. V was pared by 3 bases and J by 7 bases, with 18 bases of the junction left unmatched. As DNA, the CDR3 is TGCAGCGTTGAGCGGGGGTGGGAAACAAGGGCGAGGAATGAGCAGTTCTTC. Translated: CSVERGWETRARNEQFF.

This clone has just one count. This chain joins TRBV19 and TRBJ2-1; 11 bases agree with TRBD2. J gave up 5 bases and V 4 bases, and 7 bases lay outside the gene matches. CDR3 size: 16 residues. Looked up from germline, CDR1 is LNHDA and CDR2 is SQIVND (reference sequence). The chain's CDR3 is CASSRVSTSGDNEQFF. The CDR3 DNA sequence: TGTGCCAGTAGTAGGGTGTCGACTAGCGGGGACAATGAGCAGTTCTTC.

V gene TRBV15 combines with J gene TRBJ2-5; TRBD2 might be the D (7 bases). Germline V gives CDR1 LNHNV, CDR2 YYDKDF (reference sequence). The CDR3 has 15 residues. The V end was cut by 0 bases, the J end by 4 bases, with 12 bases between. CDR3 DNA: TGTGCCACCAGCAGAGAAGGGGGGGCAGGAGAGACCCAGTACTTC. It specifies CATSREGGAGETQYF. Based on the CDR3 plus reference TRBV15 and TRBJ2-5, the full variable domain is DAMVIQNPRYQVTQFGKPVTLSCSQTLNHNVMYWYQQKSSQAPKLLFHYYDKDFNNEADTPDNFQSRRPNTSFCFLDIRSPGLGDTAMYLCATSREGGAGETQYFGPGTRLLVL.

The chain uses TRBV28 and TRBJ2-1; D is undetermined. V was shortened by 5 bases and J by 5 bases, with 7 bases between the two germline ends. The CDR3 contains 12 residues. CDR1 is MDHEN and CDR2 is SYDVKM in the germline V gene. The CDR3 DNA reads as TGTGCCAGCAGTCCCCCCGACAATGAGCAGTTCTTC. This translates into CASSPPDNEQFF.

The CDR3 here is CASSEAGTESEAFF. The CDR3 coding sequence is TGCGCCAGCAGTGAGGCGGGGACAGAATCTGAAGCTTTCTTT. V and J are TRBV10-2 and TRBJ1-1; 7 bases line up with TRBD1. Germline CDR1 is WSHSY and CDR2 is SAAADI. With V trimmed by 2 bases and J by 6 bases, 6 bases remained unmatched. CDR3 length: 14 amino acids.

CDR3 nucleotides: TGTGCCAGCAGCTCTCGGCGGGGGGTGGGGAGAGCAGATACGCAGTATTTT. Protein: CASSSRRGVGRADTQYF. V is TRBV5-4 and J is TRBJ2-3; 8 nucleotides agree with TRBD2. In germline, CDR1 is SGHNT, CDR2 YYREEE (reference sequence). V was pared by 3 bases and J by 4 bases, with 13 bases of the junction left unmatched. The CDR3 loop spans 17 amino acids.

The chain joins TRBV6-5 to TRBJ2-7; D is perhaps TRBD1 (5 bases). CDR3 length: 15 residues. Germline CDR1 is MNHEY and CDR2 is SVGAGI. Trimming took 6 bases from V and 0 from J, leaving 15 bases between them. CDR3 residues: CASRARTSNSYEQYF. The DNA of the CDR3 is TGTGCCAGCAGGGCTCGGACATCAAACTCCTACGAGCAGTACTTC.

This rearrangement joins TRBV5-4 to TRBJ2-7; 10 bases are shared with TRBD1. Germline CDR1 is SGHNT and CDR2 is YYREEE (reference sequence). J gave up 1 base and V 4 bases, and 5 bases lay outside the gene matches. The CDR3 has 15 amino acids. CDR3 bases: TGTGCCAGCAGCCCGACAGGGGGCGGTTCCTACGAGCAGTACTTC. The encoded protein is CASSPTGGGSYEQYF.

The chain links TRBV9 to TRBJ2-5; D gene unclear. This CDR3 region has 16 residues. V was pared by 2 bases and J by 0 bases, with 14 bases between. Looked up from germline, CDR1 is SGDLS and CDR2 is YYNGEE. The CDR3 DNA reads TGTGCCAGCAGCGTTCAGGTTAACAGCTACCAAGAGACCCAGTACTTC. This codes for CASSVQVNSYQETQYF.

V and J are TRBV19 and TRBJ2-5, with D perhaps given as TRBD1 or TRBD2 (5 bases each). The V end was cut by 5 bases, the J end by 5 bases, with 18 bases between. This CDR3 is built from 15 residues. The germline gives CDR1 LNHDA, CDR2 SQIVND (reference sequence). The CDR3 region is CASSRSGTTTETQYF. CDR3 DNA sequence: TGTGCCAGTAGTCGCTCCGGGACGACGACGGAGACCCAGTACTTC.

DNA for the CDR3: TGTGCCAGCAGCTTAAGATTCGCTGAGCAGTTCTTC. It specifies CASSLRFAEQFF. The rearrangement joins TRBV7-8 to TRBJ2-1; D remains ambiguous. V shed 2 bases and J shed 9 bases, with 8 bases lying between them. The germline V gene encodes CDR1 SGHVS and CDR2 FQNEAQ. The CDR3 has 12 residues.

The rearrangement uses TRBV5-1 and TRBJ2-5, with TRBD1 as a possible D gene (6 bases). CDR3 length: 14 amino acids. With 3 bases removed from V and 1 base from J, the gap between germline ends came to 10 bases. From germline, CDR1 is SGHRS and CDR2 YFSETQ. CDR3 nucleotides: TGCGCCAGCAGCTACGGACAGTTCCAAGAGACCCAGTACTTC. Translated, it gives CASSYGQFQETQYF.

The genes are TRBV19 and TRBJ2-6; D is ambiguous. Germline CDR1 is LNHDA and CDR2 is SQIVND (reference sequence). V was clipped by 7 bases and J by 0 bases, with 10 bases between them. The CDR3 is 15 residues long. The DNA for the CDR3 is TGTGCCAGTAAACAGACAAACTCTGGGGCCAACGTCCTGACTTTC. Translation: CASKQTNSGANVLTF.

The chain carries TRBV7-2 and TRBJ2-6; D ambiguous. Deletions cut 6 bases from V and 1 base from J, with 13 bases between. CDR1 and CDR2 (germline): SGHTA, FQGNSA. CDR3 length: 16 amino acids. This CDR3 reads CASRLSVDSGANVLTF. The CDR3 DNA follows: TGTGCCAGCAGATTGAGCGTAGATTCTGGGGCCAACGTCCTGACTTTC.

The chain recombines TRBV7-2 with TRBJ1-3; D may be TRBD1 (6 bases). Germline V gene data show CDR1 as SGHTA and CDR2 as FQGNSA. V lost 5 bases, J lost 3 bases, and 17 bases lay in between. The CDR3 is 16 residues long. CDR3 loop: CASSKPQGAVGNTIYF. CDR3 sequence (DNA): TGTGCCAGCAGCAAACCACAGGGAGCGGTTGGAAACACCATATATTTT.